This TCR beta chain was captured in a study of STAT5B mutations in CD4+ large granular lymphocyte leukemia. Buffy coats from healthy blood donors served as controls. In the source study's methods: The detection floor for productive clonotype frequency was 2.59 x 10-5. Data came from immunoSEQ multiplex PCR; TCRdb stores just in-frame clones and leaves some out. The V and J calls and clone size come from that table; D and trimming were worked out from the DNA. The table records some 51,000 clones, roughly 84% of them present only once. Germline CDR1 is MDHEN and CDR2 is SYDVKM. V was pared by 3 bases and J by 5 bases, with 11 bases between. The CDR3 covers 13 residues. The study's findings and limits: Main leukemic clonotypes were patient-specific, but around 25% appeared at low frequency elsewhere.

As regards this clone: What it recognizes is unknown.

The genes are TRBV28 and TRBJ2-7; perhaps TRBD1 as D (5 bases). The specimen sequenced was CD4+ T cells from blood buffy coats. This receptor was obtained from a human donor in good health. The chain's CDR3 is CASSFRQSHEQYF. The CDR3 nucleotides are TGTGCCAGCAGTTTTAGACAGTCCCACGAGCAGTACTTC. Combining the CDR3 with reference TRBV28 and TRBJ2-7 gives the whole variable domain DVKVTQSSRYLVKRTGEKVFLECVQDMDHENMFWYRQDPGLGLRLIYFSYDVKMKEKGDIPEGYSVSREKKERFSLILESASTNQTSMYLCASSFRQSHEQYFGPGTRLTVT.